Listed below are T cell receptor beta chains from one sample, sequenced in a study of T cell responses to AZD1222 COVID-19 vaccine. Sequencing used immunoSEQ multiplex PCR; TCRdb keeps in-frame clones, though not all of them. The sample lists about 120,000 clones, around 87% seen once, with under 4% in the top ten. The sequencing used peripheral blood, collected on day 0 of AZD1222 vaccination. The receptors originated from an adult in good health. Each CDR3 is given with its conserved first and last residue. The D gene is left open where the match is weak. Size tells how often a clone was seen (once, few, many) or the class of an expanded clone, and some rows leave it out.

D gene: NA; clone size: NA; J gene: TRBJ1-2; V gene: TRBV7-2; CDR3 protein: CASSPMRGGGYTF; CDR3 DNA: TGTGCCAGCAGCCCCATGCGGGGGGGTGGCTACACCTTC
D gene: NA; clone size: few; J gene: TRBJ2-1; V gene: TRBV5-4; CDR3 protein: CASSLRGGRYEQFF; CDR3 DNA: TGTGCCAGCAGCTTGAGGGGGGGCCGATATGAGCAGTTCTTC
D gene: TRBD2; clone size: NA; J gene: TRBJ2-3; V gene: TRBV5-6; CDR3 protein: CASSWAVSGGTDTQYF; CDR3 DNA: TGTGCCAGCAGTTGGGCGGTTAGCGGGGGCACAGATACGCAGTATTTT
D gene: NA; clone size: few; J gene: TRBJ1-2; V gene: TRBV28; CDR3 protein: CASSPPGTPLANYGYTF; CDR3 DNA: TGTGCCAGCAGCCCTCCCGGGACACCGTTAGCTAACTATGGCTACACCTTC
D gene: TRBD1; clone size: few; J gene: TRBJ2-7; V gene: TRBV6-2/TRBV6-3; CDR3 protein: CASSYFTDRAHSYEQYF; CDR3 DNA: TGTGCCAGCAGTTACTTCACTGACAGGGCCCATTCCTACGAGCAGTACTTC
D gene: NA; clone size: NA; J gene: TRBJ1-5; V gene: TRBV19; CDR3 protein: CASRGGGPQHF; CDR3 DNA: TGTGCCAGTAGGGGCGGGGGGCCCCAGCATTTT
D gene: NA; clone size: NA; J gene: TRBJ1-1; V gene: TRBV28; CDR3 protein: CASSSYHNTEAFF; CDR3 DNA: TGTGCCAGCAGTTCCTATCACAACACTGAAGCTTTCTTT
D gene: NA; clone size: NA; J gene: TRBJ2-1; V gene: TRBV19; CDR3 protein: CATGSYNEQFF; CDR3 DNA: TGTGCCACGGGGTCCTACAATGAGCAGTTCTTC
D gene: NA; clone size: NA; J gene: TRBJ1-1; V gene: TRBV28; CDR3 protein: CASSPPPFTEAFF; CDR3 DNA: TGTGCCAGCAGTCCCCCGCCGTTCACTGAAGCTTTCTTT
D gene: TRBD1; clone size: NA; J gene: TRBJ1-2; V gene: TRBV28; CDR3 protein: CASSLTGRYGYTF; CDR3 DNA: TGTGCCAGCAGTTTGACAGGGCGGTATGGCTACACCTTC
D gene: TRBD1; clone size: few; J gene: TRBJ1-6; V gene: TRBV5-5; CDR3 protein: CASSKQGSGSYNSPLHF; CDR3 DNA: TGTGCCAGCAGCAAACAGGGGTCGGGATCCTATAATTCACCCCTCCACTTT
D gene: NA; clone size: NA; J gene: TRBJ1-5; V gene: TRBV7-2; CDR3 protein: CASSFEGNQPQHF; CDR3 DNA: TGTGCCAGCAGCTTTGAGGGAAATCAGCCCCAGCATTTT
D gene: NA; clone size: NA; J gene: TRBJ2-2; V gene: TRBV12-3/TRBV12-4; CDR3 protein: CASSSGPTGELFF; CDR3 DNA: TGTGCCAGCAGTTCAGGGCCTACCGGGGAGCTGTTTTTT
D gene: NA; clone size: NA; J gene: TRBJ1-3; V gene: TRBV7-9; CDR3 protein: CASSLRGVGNTIYF; CDR3 DNA: TGTGCCAGCAGCTTGCGGGGAGTCGGAAACACCATATATTTT
D gene: NA; clone size: NA; J gene: TRBJ1-2; V gene: TRBV4-2; CDR3 protein: CASSKEEAYGYTF; CDR3 DNA: TGTGCCAGCAGCAAAGAAGAGGCCTATGGCTACACCTTC
D gene: NA; clone size: NA; J gene: TRBJ2-7; V gene: TRBV5-6; CDR3 protein: CASSYRSTPYEQYF; CDR3 DNA: TGTGCCAGCAGCTACAGGTCTACCCCCTACGAGCAGTACTTC
D gene: TRBD1; clone size: NA; J gene: TRBJ1-2; V gene: TRBV5-1; CDR3 protein: CASRRDGTGGNGYTF; CDR3 DNA: TGCGCCAGCAGGAGGGATGGAACAGGGGGCAATGGCTACACCTTC
D gene: NA; clone size: NA; J gene: TRBJ2-2; V gene: TRBV5-1; CDR3 protein: CASSEQLQLRGAPGELFF; CDR3 DNA: TGCGCCAGCAGCGAGCAGCTCCAACTCCGAGGTGCCCCCGGGGAGCTGTTTTTT
D gene: TRBD1; clone size: NA; J gene: TRBJ1-2; V gene: TRBV28; CDR3 protein: CASSLTGGWGYTF; CDR3 DNA: TGTGCCAGCAGCCTTACAGGGGGGTGGGGCTACACCTTC
D gene: NA; clone size: NA; J gene: TRBJ2-2; V gene: TRBV30; CDR3 protein: CAWNLNTGELFF; CDR3 DNA: TGTGCCTGGAATCTGAACACCGGGGAGCTGTTTTTT
D gene: NA; clone size: NA; J gene: TRBJ2-7; V gene: TRBV28; CDR3 protein: CASSLLGMGQYF; CDR3 DNA: TGTGCCAGCAGTTTGTTGGGAATGGGGCAGTACTTC
D gene: NA; clone size: NA; J gene: TRBJ1-2; V gene: TRBV2; CDR3 protein: CASSERQDYGYTF; CDR3 DNA: TGTGCCAGCAGTGAACGACAAGACTACGGCTACACCTTC
D gene: NA; clone size: NA; J gene: TRBJ2-3; V gene: TRBV28; CDR3 protein: CASSHRTEYTDTQYF; CDR3 DNA: TGTGCCAGCAGTCACCGCACAGAATACACAGATACGCAGTATTTT
D gene: NA; clone size: NA; J gene: TRBJ1-4; V gene: TRBV28; CDR3 protein: CASSPLQGTNEKLFF; CDR3 DNA: TGTGCCAGCAGTCCCCTACAGGGAACTAATGAAAAACTGTTTTTT
D gene: NA; clone size: NA; J gene: TRBJ2-1; V gene: TRBV6-2/TRBV6-3; CDR3 protein: CASSYSNGQGEQFF; CDR3 DNA: TGTGCCAGCAGTTACTCGAATGGTCAGGGTGAGCAGTTCTTC
D gene: NA; clone size: few; J gene: TRBJ1-1; V gene: TRBV29-1; CDR3 protein: CSAKAGHTNTEAFF; CDR3 DNA: TGCAGCGCAAAAGCGGGACATACGAACACTGAAGCTTTCTTT
D gene: NA; clone size: NA; J gene: TRBJ2-7; V gene: TRBV6-2/TRBV6-3; CDR3 protein: CASSRLGYEQYF; CDR3 DNA: TGTGCCAGCAGCCGACTAGGCTACGAGCAGTACTTC
D gene: NA; clone size: once; J gene: TRBJ2-3; V gene: TRBV5-1; CDR3 protein: CASSWTISTDTQYF; CDR3 DNA: TGCGCCAGCAGCTGGACAATTAGCACAGATACGCAGTATTTT
D gene: NA; clone size: NA; J gene: TRBJ1-1; V gene: TRBV18; CDR3 protein: CASSTRRPLNTEAFF; CDR3 DNA: TGTGCCAGCTCCACCCGAAGACCGCTGAACACTGAAGCTTTCTTT
D gene: NA; clone size: NA; J gene: TRBJ1-5; V gene: TRBV19; CDR3 protein: CASSMGLQGWGNQPQHF; CDR3 DNA: TGTGCCAGTAGTATGGGTTTACAGGGTTGGGGCAATCAGCCCCAGCATTTT
D gene: NA; clone size: NA; J gene: TRBJ2-7; V gene: TRBV4-1; CDR3 protein: CASSQSYSYEQYF; CDR3 DNA: TGCGCCAGCAGCCAATCATATTCCTACGAGCAGTACTTC
D gene: NA; clone size: once; J gene: TRBJ1-1; V gene: TRBV4-3; CDR3 protein: CASSHGWRQTPMNTEAFF; CDR3 DNA: TGCGCCAGCAGCCATGGTTGGAGGCAAACACCAATGAACACTGAAGCTTTCTTT
D gene: NA; clone size: NA; J gene: TRBJ1-5; V gene: TRBV2; CDR3 protein: CASSDKVMNQPQHF; CDR3 DNA: TGTGCCAGCAGTGACAAGGTCATGAATCAGCCCCAGCATTTT
D gene: NA; clone size: NA; J gene: TRBJ2-1; V gene: TRBV6-6; CDR3 protein: CASRPGAAYNEQFF; CDR3 DNA: TGTGCCAGCCGTCCAGGGGCAGCGTACAATGAGCAGTTCTTC
D gene: TRBD1; clone size: NA; J gene: TRBJ1-6; V gene: TRBV13; CDR3 protein: CASRSRDRNSPLHF; CDR3 DNA: TGTGCCAGCAGATCCCGGGACAGGAATTCACCCCTCCACTTT
D gene: NA; clone size: NA; J gene: TRBJ2-1; V gene: TRBV19; CDR3 protein: CASSPIWRGQNWDEQFF; CDR3 DNA: TGTGCCAGTAGTCCGATCTGGAGGGGGCAGAATTGGGATGAGCAGTTCTTC
D gene: TRBD1; clone size: NA; J gene: TRBJ1-2; V gene: TRBV29-1; CDR3 protein: CSVRDRGHGYTF; CDR3 DNA: TGCAGCGTGAGGGACAGGGGCCATGGCTACACCTTC
D gene: NA; clone size: NA; J gene: TRBJ1-3; V gene: TRBV5-8; CDR3 protein: CASSLTAGSSGNTIYF; CDR3 DNA: TGTGCCAGCAGCTTGACGGCAGGCAGCTCTGGAAACACCATATATTTT
D gene: NA; clone size: NA; J gene: TRBJ1-2; V gene: TRBV29-1; CDR3 protein: CSAMDGLALSNYGYTF; CDR3 DNA: TGCAGCGCCATGGACGGACTCGCCCTCTCTAACTATGGCTACACCTTC
D gene: NA; clone size: once; J gene: TRBJ1-1; V gene: TRBV28; CDR3 protein: CASRIQGNTEAFF; CDR3 DNA: TGTGCCAGCAGGATACAGGGAAACACTGAAGCTTTCTTT
D gene: TRBD1; clone size: NA; J gene: TRBJ2-7; V gene: TRBV5-6; CDR3 protein: CASSLAGTGYYEQYF; CDR3 DNA: TGTGCCAGCAGCTTGGCCGGGACAGGGTATTACGAGCAGTACTTC
D gene: NA; clone size: NA; J gene: TRBJ1-4; V gene: TRBV7-2; CDR3 protein: CASRRDTSNEKLFF; CDR3 DNA: TGTGCCAGCCGCCGGGACACCTCTAATGAAAAACTGTTTTTT
D gene: NA; clone size: NA; J gene: TRBJ1-6; V gene: TRBV27; CDR3 protein: CASQDWRLYNSPLHF; CDR3 DNA: TGTGCCAGCCAAGATTGGAGATTGTACAATTCACCCCTCCACTTT